This T cell receptor beta chain was captured in a study of cytomegalovirus exposure and HLA in healthy donors. Use of 60 Vbeta and 13 Jbeta primers characterized the PCR. The protocol was immunoSEQ multiplex PCR, while the TCRdb copy is restricted to in-frame clones and leaves out a portion. The sample has 150,000 to 200,000 clones, 70% to 85% seen once. Germline V gene lookup returns CDR1 SEHNR and CDR2 FQNEAQ (reference sequence). The CDR3 spans 15 residues. Trimming stripped 2 bases from V and 2 bases from J, with 13 bases between. The receptor was derived from a man younger than 30 in good health and CMV-seronegative. The chain employs TRBV7-9 and TRBJ2-7, with a weak D call TRBD2 (6 bases). Sequenced sample: PBMCs. The CDR3 spells CASSLRAEGPYEQYF. The DNA for the CDR3 is TGTGCCAGCAGCTTACGAGCGGAGGGTCCCTACGAGCAGTACTTC.